Presented here are 18 T cell receptor beta chains from one specimen sequenced in a study of T cell changes during pregnancy in multiple sclerosis. Only in-frame clones appear in the TCRdb table, and some are missing; sequencing was by immunoSEQ multiplex PCR. The sample lists tens of thousands of clones; about 91% were seen once. The sample consisted of PBMCs, taken in the first trimester of pregnancy. The receptors stem from a female donor in good health, serving as a control in a pregnancy study. Some clones in this sample may be carry-over from other donors' samples.

V and J are TRBV19 and TRBJ2-7; 10 bases fit TRBD1. Germline values: CDR1 LNHDA, CDR2 SQIVND (reference sequence). This CDR3 region has 15 residues. V dropped 3 bases and J dropped 2; count of bases not matched to a gene: 4. The CDR3 loop reads CASSIAGTGAYEQYF. The CDR3 bases are TGTGCCAGTAGTATTGCCGGGACAGGGGCCTACGAGCAGTACTTC.

This chain uses TRBV18 with TRBJ2-7; 10 nucleotides agree with TRBD1. The CDR3 length is 13 residues. The V and J ends lost 5 bases and 6 bases, in that order; junction bases with no gene match: 4. Germline values: CDR1 KGHSH, CDR2 LQKENI. CDR3 in amino acids: CASSSGTGVEQYF. DNA for the CDR3: TGTGCCAGCTCATCCGGGACAGGGGTCGAGCAGTACTTC.

This chain uses TRBV6-5 with TRBJ1-2; 7 nucleotides agree with TRBD1. The CDR3 spans 12 residues. Germline V gene data show CDR1 as MNHEY and CDR2 as SVGAGI. The V and J ends lost 7 bases and 7 bases, in that order; junction bases with no gene match: 6. The CDR3 spells CASKTGSGGYTF. The CDR3 nucleotides are TGTGCCAGCAAGACAGGGTCTGGTGGCTACACCTTC.

V usage is TRBV18 and J usage is TRBJ1-1; 8 bases are shared with TRBD1. Germline loops: CDR1 KGHSH, CDR2 LQKENI. V was pared by 3 bases and J by 0 bases, with 9 bases of the junction left unmatched. The CDR3 sequence is 17 residues long. The CDR3 bases are TGTGCCAGCTCACCGAGTGGACAGGGAGTTATGAACACTGAAGCTTTCTTT. Residues: CASSPSGQGVMNTEAFF.

CDR3 residues: CASSIGGWSYNEQFF. In DNA, the CDR3 is TGTGCCAGTAGTATAGGGGGCTGGTCCTACAATGAGCAGTTCTTC. This chain links TRBV19 with TRBJ2-1; TRBD1 might be the D (5 bases). CDR3 length equals 15 residues. Germline values: CDR1 LNHDA, CDR2 SQIVND (reference sequence). V gave up 1 base and J gave up 1 base, with 8 bases separating them. Full variable domain (outside the CDR3, taken from reference TRBV19 and TRBJ2-1): DGGITQSPKYLFRKEGQNVTLSCEQNLNHDAMYWYRQDPGQGLRLIYYSQIVNDFQKGDIAEGYSVSREKKESFPLTVTSAQKNPTAFYLCASSIGGWSYNEQFFGPGTRLTVL.

This chain links TRBV27 with TRBJ1-1, with 11 bases aligning to TRBD1. This CDR3 is built from 14 residues. Looked up from germline, CDR1 is MNHEY and CDR2 is SMNVEV (reference sequence). V lost 2 bases, J lost 8 bases, and 4 bases stayed unmatched. CDR3 bases: TGTGCCAGCAGTTTAGGGACAGGGGGATCGGAAGCTTTCTTT. Translating gives CASSLGTGGSEAFF.

V and J are TRBV11-2 and TRBJ2-1; 8 bases map to TRBD2. The germline gives CDR1 SGHAT, CDR2 FQNNGV. After removal of 3 bases from V and 4 bases from J, the junction contained 8 bases not matched to a gene. This CDR3 region has 16 residues. The CDR3: CASSFPSGGLYNEQFF. The CDR3 DNA reads as TGTGCCAGCAGCTTCCCCAGCGGGGGTTTGTACAATGAGCAGTTCTTC. Combining the CDR3 with reference TRBV11-2 and TRBJ2-1 gives the whole variable domain EAGVAQSPRYKIIEKRQSVAFWCNPISGHATLYWYQQILGQGPKLLIQFQNNGVVDDSQLPKDRFSAERLKGVDSTLKIQPAKLEDSAVYLCASSFPSGGLYNEQFFGPGTRLTVL.

The chain employs TRBV10-3 and TRBJ1-3; D not certain. V lost 3 bases and J 3 bases, leaving 12 bases between the germline ends. This CDR3 comprises 15 residues. The germline gives CDR1 ENHRY, CDR2 SYGVKD. The CDR3 sequence: CAISDSRRGGNTIYF. The CDR3 DNA reads TGTGCCATCAGTGACTCCCGCCGGGGTGGAAACACCATATATTTT.

This clone appeared a few times. The CDR3 spells CASSQVGSNQPQHF. The DNA of the CDR3 is TGTGCCAGCAGCCAAGTCGGTAGCAATCAGCCCCAGCATTTT. This sequence joins TRBV4-2 and TRBJ1-5; D is uncertain. V was shortened by 1 base and J by 0 bases, with 4 bases between the two germline ends. Germline CDR1 reads LGHNA; CDR2 reads YNFKEQ. This CDR3 contains 14 residues.

The V call is TRBV5-6, the J call TRBJ2-1; 10 bases are shared with TRBD2. There are 19 residues in the CDR3. Germline CDR1 and CDR2: SGHDT and YYEEEE. V lost 0 bases, J lost 1 base, and 10 bases stayed unmatched. The CDR3 protein is CASSLELAGTPGSYNEQFF. CDR3 coding DNA: TGTGCCAGCAGCTTGGAACTAGCGGGGACCCCCGGGTCCTACAATGAGCAGTTCTTC.

This chain links TRBV7-6 with TRBJ2-3; maybe TRBD2 (6 bases). Per germline, CDR1 SGHVS and CDR2 FNYEAQ. V lost 4 bases and J 6 bases, leaving 11 bases between the germline ends. This CDR3 has 13 amino acids. For the CDR3, the DNA is TGTGCCAGCAGCTCTAACCTAGCGGATACGCAGTATTTT. The encoded protein is CASSSNLADTQYF.

This CDR3 is CASSEDSFNEKLFF. The CDR3 DNA reads TGTGCCAGCAGTGAGGACAGCTTTAATGAAAAACTGTTTTTT. The V gene is TRBV6-1, the J gene TRBJ1-4; weak D call: TRBD1 (6 bases). Trimming removed 3 bases at V and 4 bases at J, with 9 bases between. CDR3 length: 14 residues. The V gene's germline CDR1 is MNHNS and CDR2 SASEGT.

This rearrangement joins TRBV2 to TRBJ2-1, with TRBD2 matching 9 bases. V was pared by 5 bases and J by 8 bases, with 10 bases of the junction left unmatched. This CDR3 region has 15 residues. Germline V lookup: CDR1 SNHLY, CDR2 FYNNEI. The CDR3 DNA follows: TGTGCCAGCAGTCCAGATAGCGGGAGAGGAGATGAGCAGTTCTTC. Translation gives CASSPDSGRGDEQFF.

The V call is TRBV11-1, the J call TRBJ2-7, with 9 bases aligning to TRBD2. CDR3 length: 17 amino acids. J was trimmed by 0 bases and V by 4 bases; bases with no gene match: 10. CDR1 is SGHAT and CDR2 is FQDESV in the germline V gene (reference sequence). The CDR3, as DNA: TGTGCCAGCAGCTCAAGGGGAGCGGGGGGAAGCTCCTACGAGCAGTACTTC. Its protein is CASSSRGAGGSSYEQYF.

This clone was counted once. The rearrangement joins TRBV5-5 to TRBJ1-6, with TRBD1 matching 7 bases. The CDR3 loop spans 17 amino acids. CDR1 SGHKS and CDR2 YYEKEE come from the germline V gene (reference sequence). V lost 4 bases and J lost 4; bases outside the gene matches: 11. DNA of the CDR3: TGTGCCAGCAGCACGTGGGGGACAGTGGGGTATAATTCACCCCTCCACTTT. It specifies CASSTWGTVGYNSPLHF.

This rearrangement joins TRBV11-1 to TRBJ2-7; 7 nucleotides align to TRBD2. Germline lookup yields CDR1 SGHAT and CDR2 FQDESV (reference sequence). With V trimmed by 3 bases and J by 3 bases, 5 bases remained unmatched. CDR3 size: 14 residues. Here the CDR3 DNA reads TGTGCCAGCAGCTTTAGCGGGTCCAGCTACGAGCAGTACTTC. Translation gives CASSFSGSSYEQYF.

CDR3 sequence (DNA): TGTGCCAGCAGCCAAGAGGGCGGGAGGGCCAATGATGAGCAGTTCTTC. Translated, it gives CASSQEGGRANDEQFF. The chain carries TRBV4-2 and TRBJ2-1, with 9 bases fitting TRBD2. With 0 bases clipped from V and 8 bases from J, the junction kept 8 bases outside the gene matches. This CDR3 is 16 amino acids long. CDR1 is LGHNA and CDR2 is YNFKEQ in the germline V gene.

The chain uses TRBV5-4 and TRBJ2-7, with 7 bases that match TRBD2. Germline CDR1 reads SGHNT; CDR2 reads YYREEE (reference sequence). V trimming: 4 bases; J trimming: 2 bases; junction bases outside the gene matches: 9. This CDR3 region has 15 residues. The CDR3 region is CASSDAGVGPYEQYF. CDR3 sequence (DNA): TGTGCCAGCAGCGACGCGGGGGTGGGCCCCTACGAGCAGTACTTC.